Below, 31 T cell receptor beta chains from the same sample are listed, as sequenced in a study of T-cell reconstitution after alpha-beta-depleted transplantation in children. Library preparation (for TCRbeta) was performed with unique molecular identifiers. Each CDR3 protein is one row after TCRdb ran MiXCR on the PCR reads. The sample lists under 750,000 distinct CDR3 sequences; around 23% were seen once. The sequencing used PBMCs, mostly from graft donor cells, collected 360 days after TCRalphabeta/CD19-depleted stem cell transplant. The receptors were gathered from a boy less than two years old who had a stem cell transplant for acute myeloid leukemia, so the T cells may come from the graft donor.

The rearrangement joins TRBV20-1 to TRBJ2-1, with a weak D call TRBD1 (6 bases). Germline CDR1 reads DFQATT; CDR2 reads SNEGSKA (reference sequence). Trimming removed 3 bases from V and 5 bases from J, with 14 bases in between. The CDR3 has 14 amino acids. The CDR3 nucleotides read TGCAGTGCTAGTTCGCCGGGACACGACAATGAGCAGTTCTTC. It yields the protein CSASSPGHDNEQFF.

This clonotype was seen a single time. The chain has TRBV7-3 and TRBJ2-1; 11 bases align to TRBD1. Germline V lookup: CDR1 SGHTA, CDR2 FQGTGA. This CDR3 is built from 15 residues. The ends lost 5 bases at V and 7 bases at J; junction bases unmatched: 7. In DNA form, the CDR3 reads TGTGCCAGCAGCAAACCGGGACAGGGGGGAAATGAGCAGTTCTTC. Residues: CASSKPGQGGNEQFF.

This chain links TRBV6-1 with TRBJ2-4, with 8 bases lining up with TRBD1. The ends lost 6 bases at V and 0 bases at J; junction bases unmatched: 10. The CDR3 totals 17 residues. Germline values: CDR1 MNHNS, CDR2 SASEGT. As DNA, the CDR3 is TGTGCCAGCAGCACCGACAGGGGCAGGAGAGCCAAAAACATTCAGTACTTC. Protein product: CASSTDRGRRAKNIQYF.

V gene TRBV6-1 combines with J gene TRBJ1-2, with TRBD1 matching over 8 bases. Per germline, CDR1 MNHNS and CDR2 SASEGT. V was clipped by 6 bases and J by 0 bases; unmatched bases: 3. This CDR3 region has 14 residues. In DNA form, the CDR3 reads TGTGCCAGCAGACGGGACAGGCCTAACTATGGCTACACCTTC. This gives the protein CASRRDRPNYGYTF.

This clonotype was seen a handful of times. The J gene is TRBJ1-5, the V gene TRBV10-3; no firm D call. Germline CDR1 and CDR2: ENHRY and SYGVKD. The CDR3 runs to 13 residues. Trimming left V 3 bases short and J 1 base short, with 4 bases between. CDR3 DNA sequence: TGTGCCATCAGTGAACACAGCAATCAGCCCCAGCATTTT. Its translation is CAISEHSNQPQHF.

The chain combines TRBV7-2 with TRBJ2-5; D is uncertain. This CDR3 is built from 15 residues. V gave up 2 bases and J gave up 5 bases, with 15 bases separating them. Germline loops: CDR1 SGHTA, CDR2 FQGNSA. This chain's CDR3 is CASSLQAPPQETQYF. The CDR3 coding sequence is TGTGCCAGCAGCTTACAGGCCCCTCCTCAGGAGACCCAGTACTTC.

This clonotype was found many times. This chain links TRBV18 with TRBJ1-6, with TRBD1 matching over 7 bases. V dropped 1 base and J dropped 3; count of bases not matched to a gene: 3. This CDR3 comprises 16 residues. The germline V gene has CDR1 KGHSH and CDR2 LQKENI. The CDR3 reads CASSPRAGGYNSPLHF. In DNA, the CDR3 is TGTGCCAGCTCACCACGGGCAGGGGGCTATAATTCACCCCTCCACTTT. Supplemented by reference TRBV18 and TRBJ1-6, the full variable domain reads NAGVMQNPRHLVRRRGQEARLRCSPMKGHSHVYWYRQLPEEGLKFMVYLQKENIIDESGMPKERFSAEFPKEGPSILRIQQVVRGDSAAYFCASSPRAGGYNSPLHFGNGTRLTVT.

At least ten counts were recorded for this clonotype. The rearrangement joins TRBV15 to TRBJ2-3, with D perhaps matching TRBD2 (6 bases). Per germline, CDR1 LNHNV and CDR2 YYDKDF (reference sequence). The CDR3 totals 16 residues. V lost 6 bases and J 0 bases, leaving 16 bases between the germline ends. The CDR3 here is CATSNGAGPSTDTQYF. The CDR3 coding sequence is TGTGCCACCAGTAACGGTGCGGGGCCAAGCACAGATACGCAGTATTTT.

The CDR3 loop reads CATSGDVFTDTQYF. CDR3 nucleotide sequence: TGTGCCACCAGTGGAGATGTTTTCACAGATACGCAGTATTTT. This rearrangement joins TRBV24-1 to TRBJ2-3; D uncertain. The CDR3 runs to 14 residues. Trimming shortened V by 5 bases and J by 2 bases, and 10 bases separated the two germline ends. Germline V gene lookup returns CDR1 KGHDR and CDR2 SFDVKD.

The chain joins TRBV12-3 or TRBV12-4 to TRBJ2-2; tentatively, D is TRBD1 (7 bases). CDR3 size: 14 residues. V was cut by 6 bases and J by 4 bases, with 12 bases left in between. The CDR3 nucleotides are TGTGCCAGCAGACACAGGGGAGGCACCGGGGAGCTGTTTTTT. It encodes CASRHRGGTGELFF.

This clonotype occurred a few times. The chain has TRBV5-1 and TRBJ2-1; 13 nucleotides align to TRBD2. Germline V gives CDR1 SGHRS, CDR2 YFSETQ. J gave up 8 bases and V 2 bases, and 4 bases lay outside the gene matches. There are 15 residues in the CDR3. The CDR3, as DNA: TGCGCCAGCAGCTTAGGGACTAGCGGGGTGTATGAGCAGTTCTTC. This encodes CASSLGTSGVYEQFF.

This rearrangement joins TRBV7-2 to TRBJ2-7, with TRBD2 matching over 10 bases. The trim removed 6 bases at V and 0 bases at J, leaving 5 bases unmatched. This CDR3 comprises 15 residues. Germline CDR1 is SGHTA and CDR2 is FQGNSA. The CDR3, as DNA: TGTGCCAGCAGACCTAGCGGGGGATCCTCCTACGAGCAGTACTTC. Amino acids: CASRPSGGSSYEQYF.

The rearrangement uses TRBV5-1 and TRBJ2-5; possibly TRBD1 for D (5 bases). Germline loops: CDR1 SGHRS, CDR2 YFSETQ. The CDR3 totals 15 residues. The V and J ends lost 0 bases and 5 bases respectively, with 14 bases between them. The CDR3 region is CASSLVTAGNETQYF. The CDR3 DNA reads TGCGCCAGCAGCTTGGTTACAGCAGGGAACGAGACCCAGTACTTC.

This clonotype was counted between two and nine times. The V gene is TRBV10-3, the J gene TRBJ2-1, with 7 bases lining up with TRBD1. The CDR3 is made up of 16 amino acids. From germline, CDR1 is ENHRY and CDR2 SYGVKD. V shed 3 bases, J shed 6 bases, and the junction held 11 bases outside the gene matches. The CDR3 coding sequence is TGTGCCATCAGTGACCCGGACAGGAAGAAACCCAATGAGCAGTTCTTC. Amino acid sequence: CAISDPDRKKPNEQFF.

This clonotype has just a few counts. This chain connects TRBV6-5 to TRBJ2-1; no definite D call. The germline CDR1 and CDR2 sequences are MNHEY and SVGAGI. V lost 2 bases and J lost 10, with 6 bases in between. This CDR3 has 11 residues. CDR3 region: CASSYAREQFF. The CDR3 DNA sequence: TGTGCCAGCAGTTACGCCCGAGAGCAGTTCTTC.

The chain recombines TRBV20-1 with TRBJ2-7; D may be TRBD1 (5 bases). Looked up from germline, CDR1 is DFQATT and CDR2 is SNEGSKA (reference sequence). The ends were cut back, 2 bases at V and 3 bases at J, with 14 bases in the middle. This CDR3 contains 14 residues. As DNA, the CDR3 is TGCAGTGCTAGACCGGACCCACAGGTCTACGAGCAGTACGTC. It specifies CSARPDPQVYEQYV.

This chain uses TRBV5-1 with TRBJ2-6; the match to TRBD1 covers 7 bases. Germline V gene sequence: CDR1 SGHRS, CDR2 YFSETQ. The junction had 6 bases not matched to a gene; V was cut back by 3 bases and J by 0 bases. CDR3 length equals 17 residues. In nucleotides, the CDR3 is TGCGCCAGCAGCTCCCTGGACAGGAGCTCTGGGGCCAACGTCCTGACTTTC. This encodes CASSSLDRSSGANVLTF.

This clonotype was counted a few times. CDR3 DNA sequence: TGTGCCAGCAGCCCCCGGCCCGGGGGGGCCGGGGAGCTGTTTTTT. The encoded protein is CASSPRPGGAGELFF. J is TRBJ2-2 and V is TRBV27; 8 bases align to TRBD2. Trimming took 6 bases from V and 6 from J; bases not matched to a gene: 9. The CDR3 is 15 residues long. CDR1 is MNHEY, CDR2 SMNVEV, per germline (reference sequence).

Note on this clonotype: One base away lies a much larger clone, so this may be a sequencing read error. The chain carries TRBV10-3 and TRBJ1-1; D is unclear. This CDR3 has 11 amino acids. V lost 1 base, J lost 3 bases, and 0 bases lay in between. Germline lookup yields CDR1 ENHRY and CDR2 SYGVKD. The CDR3 loop reads CAISEYTEAFF. In DNA, the CDR3 is TGTGCCATCAGTGAGTACACTGAAGCTTTCTTT.

This clonotype was picked up a small number of times. The rearrangement uses TRBV12-3 or TRBV12-4 and TRBJ2-4; TRBD2 agrees at 7 bases. V trimming: 2 bases; J trimming: 7 bases; junction bases outside the gene matches: 5. This CDR3 contains 14 residues. The CDR3 reads CASSLLGDYNIQYF. Written as DNA, the CDR3 is TGTGCCAGCAGTTTATTGGGGGACTACAACATTCAGTACTTC.

This clonotype was counted only a few times. The chain carries TRBV20-1 and TRBJ2-2; 9 nucleotides match TRBD1. The CDR3 consists of 18 residues. The trim removed 0 bases at V and 5 bases at J, leaving 13 bases unmatched. CDR1 is DFQATT, CDR2 SNEGSKA, per germline (reference sequence). Here the CDR3 reads CSARDSSRDRAKTGELFF. The DNA of the CDR3 is TGCAGTGCTAGAGATTCCTCCCGGGACAGGGCAAAGACCGGGGAGCTGTTTTTT.

The J gene is TRBJ1-2, the V gene TRBV4-2; 9 nucleotides match TRBD1. Germline lookup yields CDR1 LGHNA and CDR2 YNFKEQ. Trimming took 5 bases from V and 1 from J; bases not matched to a gene: 11. The CDR3 totals 17 residues. CDR3 protein: CASSRSGTGKINYGYTF. The CDR3 DNA reads as TGTGCCAGCAGCAGATCCGGGACAGGGAAGATTAACTATGGCTACACCTTC.

Notes on this clonotype: Mismatch with germline at one junction end may stem from a read error. The gene calls are TRBV20-1 and TRBJ2-7, with 11 bases matching TRBD1. This CDR3 is 15 amino acids long. CDR1 is DFQATT, CDR2 SNEGSKA, per germline (reference sequence). The DNA of the CDR3 is TGCTGTGCTAGAGATCGGACAGGGGGCGCATACGAGCAGTACTTC. It translates to CCARDRTGGAYEQYF.

This clonotype was detected only a few times. The chain combines TRBV20-1 with TRBJ2-1; no definite D call. With 2 bases removed from V and 3 bases from J, the gap between germline ends came to 14 bases. CDR3 length: 15 amino acids. The germline CDR1 and CDR2 sequences are DFQATT and SNEGSKA (reference sequence). The CDR3: CSARSGLSYYNEQFF. In nucleotides, the CDR3 is TGCAGTGCTAGAAGTGGTTTGTCCTACTACAATGAGCAGTTCTTC.

V usage is TRBV7-9 and J usage is TRBJ2-7; either TRBD1 or TRBD2 may fit D (5 bases each). CDR3 size: 14 residues. Trimming removed 2 bases from V and 2 bases from J, with 10 bases in between. CDR1 and CDR2 (germline): SEHNR, FQNEAQ (reference sequence). The CDR3 loop reads CASSLWGSAYEQYF. The CDR3 bases are TGTGCCAGCAGCTTATGGGGGTCCGCCTACGAGCAGTACTTC.

This chain joins TRBV24-1 and TRBJ1-5; no firm D call. Germline-derived CDR1 and CDR2 are KGHDR and SFDVKD. The ends were cut back, 6 bases at V and 0 bases at J, with 5 bases in the middle. The CDR3 is 13 residues long. In nucleotides, the CDR3 is TGTGCCACCAGTAAGTATAGCAATCAGCCCCAGCATTTT. The encoded protein is CATSKYSNQPQHF.

This clonotype appeared many times. The rearrangement uses TRBV28 and TRBJ2-3, with D uncertain. Germline lookup yields CDR1 MDHEN and CDR2 SYDVKM. This CDR3 contains 12 residues. Trimming stripped 6 bases from V and 2 bases from J, with 6 bases between. CDR3 residues: CASRPDTDTQYF. Here the CDR3 DNA reads TGTGCCAGCAGACCCGACACAGATACGCAGTATTTT.

The chain employs TRBV7-2 and TRBJ2-5; D is unclear. The CDR3 has 14 amino acids. The V and J ends lost 1 base and 2 bases respectively, with 8 bases between them. Germline CDR1 and CDR2: SGHTA and FQGNSA. CDR3 sequence reads: CASSLDFGQETQYF. Here the CDR3 DNA reads TGTGCCAGCAGCTTAGATTTCGGTCAAGAGACCCAGTACTTC.

In its sample, this clonotype was seen once. The chain links TRBV4-2 to TRBJ2-3; 7 positions match TRBD2. Germline V gives CDR1 LGHNA, CDR2 YNFKEQ. The V gene end was trimmed by 0 bases and the J gene end by 2 bases; junction bases not matched to a gene: 8. This CDR3 is 17 amino acids long. This CDR3 reads CASSQELLGGNTDTQYF. The CDR3 region has the DNA TGTGCCAGCAGCCAAGAGTTACTCGGGGGGAACACAGATACGCAGTATTTT.

J is TRBJ1-1 and V is TRBV15; no clear D gene. From germline, CDR1 is LNHNV and CDR2 YYDKDF (reference sequence). Trimming left V 4 bases short and J 1 base short, with 7 bases between. This CDR3 is 13 amino acids long. CDR3 protein: CATSKPGNTEAFF. The DNA of the CDR3 is TGTGCCACCAGCAAACCGGGGAACACTGAAGCTTTCTTT.

The J gene is TRBJ2-1, the V gene TRBV4-3; tentatively, D is TRBD2 (7 bases). The V and J ends lost 1 base and 1 base respectively, with 11 bases between them. This CDR3 has 16 residues. The germline gives CDR1 LGHNA, CDR2 YSLEER. CDR3 region: CASSQARGGSYNEQFF. DNA of the CDR3: TGCGCCAGCAGCCAAGCCAGGGGAGGGTCCTACAATGAGCAGTTCTTC.